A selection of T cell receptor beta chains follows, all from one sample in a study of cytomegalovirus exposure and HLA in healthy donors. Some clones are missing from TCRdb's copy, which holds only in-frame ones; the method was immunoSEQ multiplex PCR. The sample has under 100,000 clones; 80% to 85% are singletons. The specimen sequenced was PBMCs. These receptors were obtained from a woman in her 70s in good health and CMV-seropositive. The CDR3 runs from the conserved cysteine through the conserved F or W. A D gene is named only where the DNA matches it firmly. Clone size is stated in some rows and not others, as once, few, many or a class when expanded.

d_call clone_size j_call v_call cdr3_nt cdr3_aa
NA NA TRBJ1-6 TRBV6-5 TGTGCCAGCACCAACGGGGTCGCCCTCCACTTT CASTNGVALHF
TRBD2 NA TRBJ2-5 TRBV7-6 TGTGCCAGCAGCCCAGGGACTAGCGGTGCCTGGGAGACCCAGTACTTC CASSPGTSGAWETQYF
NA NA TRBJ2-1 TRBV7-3 TGTGCCAGCAGCTTAATCAGCGGCGGAAGCGAGCAGTTCTTC CASSLISGGSEQFF
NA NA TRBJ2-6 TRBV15 TGTGCCACCCTAAACTCTGGGGCCAACGTCCTGACTTTC CATLNSGANVLTF
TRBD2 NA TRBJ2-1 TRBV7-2 TGTGCCAGCAGCCCCGGGACTAGCGGGATCTATGAGCAGTTCTTC CASSPGTSGIYEQFF
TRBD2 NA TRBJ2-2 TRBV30 TGTGCCTGGAGTCGGGGGGGGGTGGACACCGGGGAGCTGTTTTTT CAWSRGGVDTGELFF
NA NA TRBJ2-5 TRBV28 TGTGCCAGCAGTTCTGGCCGCTTGGAGACCCAGTACTTC CASSSGRLETQYF
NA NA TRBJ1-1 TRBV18 TGTGCCAGCTCACCCGGGCAGGGGATTGAAGCTTTCTTT CASSPGQGIEAFF
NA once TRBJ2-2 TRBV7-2 TGTGCCAGCAGCGTCGGACAGCCCGGCGGGGAGCTGTTTTTT CASSVGQPGGELFF
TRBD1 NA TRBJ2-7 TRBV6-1 TGTGCCAGCAGTGATCCGGGACAGCTCACCTACGAGCAGTACTTC CASSDPGQLTYEQYF
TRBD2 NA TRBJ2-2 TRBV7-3 TGTGCCAGCAGTCAAACGGCTAGCGGGAACACCGGGGAGCTGTTTTTT CASSQTASGNTGELFF
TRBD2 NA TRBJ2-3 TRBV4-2 TGTGCCAGCAGCCAAGATCGGGCCGGGACTAGCTTTGTGGCGCAGTATTTT CASSQDRAGTSFVAQYF
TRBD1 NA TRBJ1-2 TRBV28 TGTGCCAGCAACAGGGGAAGGGCTTATGGCTACACCTTC CASNRGRAYGYTF
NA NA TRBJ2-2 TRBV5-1 TGCGCCAGCAGCTTCCCAGGGTTGTCCGGGGAGCTGTTTTTT CASSFPGLSGELFF